The 14 T cell receptor beta chains reported below all come from one sample, sequenced in a study of blood T cells in healthy people across ages. Primers used in a second PCR of about 6 to 11 cycles were a sample-barcoded 5' primer and a J-beta primer mix. TCRdb re-analysed the 5' RACE reads in MiXCR, keeping a single row per CDR3 protein. The data show 1.5 million to 2 million distinct CDR3 sequences, under 30% seen once. Sequenced sample: blood. Receptors were obtained from a woman under 40 in good health.

This clonotype was seen more than once but under ten times. The CDR3 is CASSPHPGDREVRQYF. For the CDR3, the DNA is TGTGCCAGCTCCCCCCACCCCGGGGACAGGGAGGTTCGGCAGTACTTC. The chain joins TRBV12-3 or TRBV12-4 to TRBJ2-4, with 9 bases fitting TRBD1. The CDR3 runs to 16 residues. J gave up 13 bases and V 8 bases, and 21 bases lay outside the gene matches.

The sample holds a few counts of this clonotype. The rearrangement uses TRBV4-2 and TRBJ2-3; D not certain. From germline, CDR1 is LGHNA and CDR2 YNFKEQ. V lost 0 bases to trimming and J lost 5 bases, with 12 bases between them. The length of the CDR3 is 15 residues. The CDR3 DNA reads as TGTGCCAGCAGCCAAGATCGGCTACCGGGAGATACGCAGTATTTT. It yields the protein CASSQDRLPGDTQYF.

V gene TRBV3-1 combines with J gene TRBJ2-1; D tentatively fits TRBD1 or TRBD2 (5 bases each). V was pared by 1 base and J by 7 bases, with 17 bases between. The germline V gene has CDR1 LGHDT and CDR2 YNNKEL (reference sequence). CDR3 size: 16 residues. CDR3 nucleotide sequence: TGTGCCAGCAGCCAAGTGGGGACGGTGCGCACAAATGAGCAGTTCTTC. This encodes CASSQVGTVRTNEQFF.

The rearrangement joins TRBV12-3 or TRBV12-4 to TRBJ2-7; TRBD2 aligns across 8 bases. This CDR3 has 16 amino acids. With 5 bases clipped from V and 3 bases from J, the junction kept 12 bases outside the gene matches. The CDR3 here is CASSPSGGEWYYEQYF. CDR3 nucleotide sequence: TGTGCCAGCAGTCCGTCGGGGGGGGAGTGGTACTACGAGCAGTACTTC.

This clonotype turned up a few times. V and J are TRBV12-3 or TRBV12-4 and TRBJ2-4, with TRBD2 matching over 11 bases. The length of the CDR3 is 17 residues. With 1 base clipped from V and 13 bases from J, the junction kept 15 bases outside the gene matches. The CDR3 sequence: CASSLEVAGGQGNEQYF. CDR3 nucleotide sequence: TGTGCCAGCAGTTTAGAAGTAGCGGGGGGGCAAGGCAATGAGCAGTACTTC.

This clonotype was seen many times. The CDR3 region is CSVLGGGHDNEQFF. The CDR3 DNA is TGCAGCGTCCTAGGGGGAGGCCATGACAATGAGCAGTTCTTC. J is TRBJ2-1 and V is TRBV29-1; either TRBD1 or TRBD2 may fit D (6 bases each). Trimming took off 6 bases at V and 5 bases at J, with 17 bases between the two ends. Germline V CDR1 and CDR2: SQVTM, ANQGSEA. The CDR3 is made up of 14 amino acids.

The chain employs TRBV3-1 and TRBJ2-1; perhaps D is TRBD1 or TRBD2 (5 bases each). V was clipped by 1 base and J by 8 bases, with 12 bases between them. Germline V gene lookup returns CDR1 LGHDT and CDR2 YNNKEL (reference sequence). There are 14 residues in the CDR3. The CDR3 coding sequence is TGTGCCAGCAGCCAAGTCCTGGGGCGGGATGAGCAGTTCTTC. As protein: CASSQVLGRDEQFF.

The chain recombines TRBV2 with TRBJ2-2; 11 positions agree with TRBD1. This CDR3 is 16 amino acids long. V was pared by 7 bases and J by 3 bases, with 7 bases of the junction left unmatched. CDR1 and CDR2 from the germline V gene are SNHLY and FYNNEI. The CDR3 sequence: CASTPRDRGDTGELFF. CDR3 nucleotides: TGTGCCAGCACACCGAGGGACAGGGGGGACACCGGGGAGCTGTTTTTT.

This clonotype occurred many times. The chain uses TRBV20-1 and TRBJ1-1; D gene ambiguous. The CDR3 extends over 11 amino acids. The germline V and J ends were trimmed by 5 bases and 3 bases, with 7 bases remaining between them. From germline, CDR1 is DFQATT and CDR2 SNEGSKA (reference sequence). CDR3 nucleotides: TGCAGTGCTCAGGCCTACACTGAAGCTTTCTTT. Translating gives CSAQAYTEAFF.

This clonotype has just one count. The V gene is TRBV20-1, the J gene TRBJ2-7; 10 bases map to TRBD1. With 5 bases clipped from V and 6 bases from J, the junction kept 10 bases outside the gene matches. Germline V gene sequence: CDR1 DFQATT, CDR2 SNEGSKA (reference sequence). CDR3 length equals 14 residues. CDR3 coding DNA: TGCAGTGCTGGAGGGGACAGGGGATATGCCGAGCAGTACTTC. Protein product: CSAGGDRGYAEQYF.

This sequence joins TRBV6-4 and TRBJ1-6; tentative D call: TRBD1 (5 bases). V shed 6 bases and J shed 10 bases, with 13 bases lying between them. The CDR3 totals 13 residues. Germline-derived CDR1 and CDR2 are MRHNA and SNTAGT. CDR3 DNA sequence: TGTGCCAGCAGCTACATGGGGGGATCACCCCTCCACTTT. This gives the protein CASSYMGGSPLHF.

The table lists this clonotype with a few counts. The chain joins TRBV30 to TRBJ2-7, with D tentatively TRBD2 (5 bases). Trimming took 0 bases from V and 3 from J, leaving 9 bases between them. Per germline, CDR1 GTSNPN and CDR2 SVGIG (reference sequence). The CDR3 contains 13 residues. CDR3 bases: TGTGCCTGGAGTGTGGACGGGATCTACGAGCAGTACTTC. Its translation is CAWSVDGIYEQYF.

The sample holds a few counts of this clonotype. The chain uses TRBV4-3 and TRBJ2-4; D is possibly TRBD2 (5 bases). This CDR3 spans 13 amino acids. Deletions cut 0 bases from V and 8 bases from J, with 8 bases between. Germline assignment: CDR1 LGHNA and CDR2 YSLEER. In nucleotides, the CDR3 is TGCGCCAGCAGCCAAGATCGGCGGGACATTCAGTACTTC. It specifies CASSQDRRDIQYF.

Many counts were recorded for this clonotype. The chain has TRBV5-1 and TRBJ2-5; 8 bases map to TRBD2. The germline V gene has CDR1 SGHRS and CDR2 YFSETQ. V was clipped by 2 bases and J by 4 bases; unmatched bases: 4. The CDR3 has 14 amino acids. The CDR3 loop is CASSFSGDTETQYF. CDR3 nucleotides: TGCGCCAGCAGCTTTAGCGGGGACACAGAGACCCAGTACTTC.